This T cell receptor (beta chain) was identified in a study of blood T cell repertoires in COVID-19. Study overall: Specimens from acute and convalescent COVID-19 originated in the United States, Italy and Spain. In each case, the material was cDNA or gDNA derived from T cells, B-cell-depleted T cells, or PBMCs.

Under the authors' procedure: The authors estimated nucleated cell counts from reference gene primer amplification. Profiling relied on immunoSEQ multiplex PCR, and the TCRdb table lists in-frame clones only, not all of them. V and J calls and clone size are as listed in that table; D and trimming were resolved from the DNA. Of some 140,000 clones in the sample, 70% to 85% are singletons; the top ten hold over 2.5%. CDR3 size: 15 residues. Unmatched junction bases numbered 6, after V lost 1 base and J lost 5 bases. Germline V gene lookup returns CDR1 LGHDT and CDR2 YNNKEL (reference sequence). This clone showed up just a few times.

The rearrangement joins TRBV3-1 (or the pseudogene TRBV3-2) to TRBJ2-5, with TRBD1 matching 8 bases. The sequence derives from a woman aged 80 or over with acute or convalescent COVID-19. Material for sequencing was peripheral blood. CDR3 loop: CASSQGQGRKETQYF. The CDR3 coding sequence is TGTGCCAGCAGCCAAGGACAGGGGAGGAAGGAGACCCAGTACTTC.